This T cell receptor beta chain was recorded in a study of T-cell memory formation after mild COVID-19. Using its own MiXCR run on the 5' RACE reads, TCRdb lists one record per CDR3 protein. The sample yields 110,000 or so distinct CDR3 sequences, 20% to 25% seen once. This clonotype came up a few times. Germline CDR1 reads SGHTA; CDR2 reads FQGNSA. This CDR3 is 18 amino acids long. The V and J ends lost 1 base and 2 bases, in that order; junction bases with no gene match: 3. The gene calls are TRBV7-2 and TRBJ2-2, with 14 bases aligning to TRBD2. The receptor comes from a young man who had mild COVID-19 (a few samples of this study predate the infection). Cell type and time point are not known. The sample was PBMCs or a T cell subset sorted from them (not recorded which). CDR3 DNA sequence: TGTGCCAGCAGCTTAGGGACTAGCGGGGGGCCTAACACCGGGGAGCTGTTTTTT. This sequence encodes CASSLGTSGGPNTGELFF. Together with reference TRBV7-2 and TRBJ2-2, the CDR3 gives the full variable domain: GAGVSQSPSNKVTEKGKDVELRCDPISGHTALYWYRQSLGQGLEFLIYFQGNSAPDKSGLPSDRFSAERTGGSVSTLTIQRTQQEDSAVYLCASSLGTSGGPNTGELFFGEGSRLTVL.